The entry below describes one TCR beta chain. This sample is drawn from a study of blood T cell repertoires in COVID-19. Measured with immunoSEQ multiplex PCR; TCRdb has only the in-frame clones, and not every one. The table includes about 290,000 clones, around four fifths detected once. From germline, CDR1 is SGHTA and CDR2 FQGTGA. The CDR3 has 17 residues. The V segment lost 5 bases and the J segment 0 bases; nucleotides outside the gene matches: 7. This chain links TRBV7-3 with TRBJ2-2; 9 bases are shared with TRBD2. The TCR originated in a woman in her fifties or sixties with active or convalescent COVID-19. The sequencing sample was made of peripheral blood. DNA of the CDR3: TGTGCCAGCAGCCCAATAGCGGGAGCTGCGAACACCGGGGAGCTGTTTTTT. It translates to CASSPIAGAANTGELFF.